This section outlines one TCR beta chain sequence together with its context. What it binds is unknown. The data originate from a study of shared clonotypes between healthy human individuals. Regarding the study as a whole: Sampling covered nothing but blood. Tissue TCR repertoires likely differ from those found in blood.

Libraries were prepared by immunoSEQ multiplex PCR; TCRdb keeps only in-frame clonotypes and omits some of them. Of 2 million or so clones in the sample, 85% to 95% were seen once. Germline V gene data show CDR1 as KGHSH and CDR2 as LQKENI. This CDR3 has 14 residues. V was clipped by 3 bases and J by 1 base, with 9 bases between them. Sequenced sample: naive CD4+ T cells sorted from blood. Subset specified: CD45RA+ positively selected. This clonotype was obtained from a man aged 18 to 30 in good health. The genes are TRBV18 and TRBJ2-5, with D unclear. The chain's CDR3 is CASSPYKGQETQYF. In nucleotides, the CDR3 is TGTGCCAGCTCACCTTATAAGGGCCAAGAGACCCAGTACTTC.